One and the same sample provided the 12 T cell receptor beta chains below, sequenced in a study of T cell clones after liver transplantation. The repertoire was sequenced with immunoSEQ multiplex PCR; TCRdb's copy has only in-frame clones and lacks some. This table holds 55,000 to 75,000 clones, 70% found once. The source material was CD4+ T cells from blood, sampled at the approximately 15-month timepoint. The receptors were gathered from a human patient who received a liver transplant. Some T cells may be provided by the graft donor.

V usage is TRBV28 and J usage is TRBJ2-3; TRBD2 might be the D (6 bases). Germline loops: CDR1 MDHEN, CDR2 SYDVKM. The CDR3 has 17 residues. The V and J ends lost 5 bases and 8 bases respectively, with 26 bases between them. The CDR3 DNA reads TGTGCCAGCAGTCCTCCTAGTTTAGCGGCTATAACGGGTACGCAGTATTTT. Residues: CASSPPSLAAITGTQYF.

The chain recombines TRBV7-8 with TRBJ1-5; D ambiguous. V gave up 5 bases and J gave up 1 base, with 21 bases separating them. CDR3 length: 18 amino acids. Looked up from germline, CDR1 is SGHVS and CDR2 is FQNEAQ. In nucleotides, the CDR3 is TGTGCCAGCAGCGCCAGAACCAGTAGCAGGTTAAGCAATCAGCCCCAGCATTTT. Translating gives CASSARTSSRLSNQPQHF. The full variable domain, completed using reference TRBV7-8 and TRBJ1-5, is GAGVSQSPRYKVAKRGQDVALRCDPISGHVSLFWYQQALGQGPEFLTYFQNEAQLDKSGLPSDRFFAERPEGSVSTLKIQRTQQEDSAVYLCASSARTSSRLSNQPQHFGDGTRLSIL.

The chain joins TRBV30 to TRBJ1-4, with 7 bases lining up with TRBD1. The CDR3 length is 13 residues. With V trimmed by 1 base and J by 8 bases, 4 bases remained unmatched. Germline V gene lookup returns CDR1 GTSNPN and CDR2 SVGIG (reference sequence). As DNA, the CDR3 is TGTGCCTGGAGTGAGGGGGCGGAAGAAAAACTGTTTTTT. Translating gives CAWSEGAEEKLFF.

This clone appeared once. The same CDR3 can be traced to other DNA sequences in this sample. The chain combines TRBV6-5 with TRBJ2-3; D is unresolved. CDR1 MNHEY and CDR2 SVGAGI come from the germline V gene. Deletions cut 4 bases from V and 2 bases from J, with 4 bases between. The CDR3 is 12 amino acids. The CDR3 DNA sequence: TGTGCCAGCAGTTCCAACACAGATACGCAGTATTTT. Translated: CASSSNTDTQYF.

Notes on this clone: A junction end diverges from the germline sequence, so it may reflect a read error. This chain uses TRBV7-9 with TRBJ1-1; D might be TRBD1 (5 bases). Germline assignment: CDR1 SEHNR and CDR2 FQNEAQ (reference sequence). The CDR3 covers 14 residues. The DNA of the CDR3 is TGTGCCAGCAGCCTTTCCGGGGACCCGACTGGAGCTTTCTTT. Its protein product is CASSLSGDPTGAFF.

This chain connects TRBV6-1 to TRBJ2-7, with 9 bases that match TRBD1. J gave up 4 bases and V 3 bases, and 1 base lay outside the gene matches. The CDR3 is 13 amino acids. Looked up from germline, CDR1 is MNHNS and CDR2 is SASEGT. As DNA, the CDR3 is TGTGCCAGCAGTGATGGACAGGGGTACGAGCAGTACTTC. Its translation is CASSDGQGYEQYF.

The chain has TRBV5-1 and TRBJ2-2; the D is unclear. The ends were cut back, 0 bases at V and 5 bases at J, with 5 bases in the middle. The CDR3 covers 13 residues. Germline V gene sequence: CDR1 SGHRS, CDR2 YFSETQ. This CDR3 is CASSLGTTGELFF. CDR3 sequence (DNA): TGCGCCAGCAGCTTGGGTACAACCGGGGAGCTGTTTTTT.

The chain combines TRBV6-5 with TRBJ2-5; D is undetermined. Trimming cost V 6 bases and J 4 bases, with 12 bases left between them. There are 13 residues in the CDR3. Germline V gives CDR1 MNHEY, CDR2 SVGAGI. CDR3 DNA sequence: TGTGCCAGCAGGGCTCCCCCCGGAGAGACCCAGTACTTC. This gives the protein CASRAPPGETQYF.

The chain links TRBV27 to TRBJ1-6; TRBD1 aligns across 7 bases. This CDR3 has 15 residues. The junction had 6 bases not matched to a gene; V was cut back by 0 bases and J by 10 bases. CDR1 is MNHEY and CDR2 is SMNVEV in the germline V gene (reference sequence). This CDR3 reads CASSLSPGTASPLHF. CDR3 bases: TGTGCCAGCAGTTTATCTCCGGGGACAGCCTCACCCCTCCACTTT.

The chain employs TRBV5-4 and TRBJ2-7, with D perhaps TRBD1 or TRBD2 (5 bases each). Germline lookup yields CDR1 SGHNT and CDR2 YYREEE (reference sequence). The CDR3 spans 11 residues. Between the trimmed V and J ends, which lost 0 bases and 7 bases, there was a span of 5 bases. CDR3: CASSLGGEQYF. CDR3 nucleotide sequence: TGTGCCAGCAGCTTGGGGGGGGAGCAGTACTTC.

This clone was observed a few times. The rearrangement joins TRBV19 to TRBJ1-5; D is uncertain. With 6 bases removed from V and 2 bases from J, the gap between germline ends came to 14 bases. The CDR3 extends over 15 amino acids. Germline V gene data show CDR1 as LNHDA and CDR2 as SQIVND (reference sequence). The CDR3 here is CASSTSNIGNQPQHF. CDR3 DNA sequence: TGTGCCAGTAGCACCTCGAATATCGGCAATCAGCCCCAGCATTTT.

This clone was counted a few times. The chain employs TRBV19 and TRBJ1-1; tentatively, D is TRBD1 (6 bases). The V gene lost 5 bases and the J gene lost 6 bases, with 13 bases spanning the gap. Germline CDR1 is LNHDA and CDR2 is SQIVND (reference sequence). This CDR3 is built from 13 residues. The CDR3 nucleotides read TGTGCCAGTAGTCGTTTACAGGGATCTGAAGCTTTCTTT. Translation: CASSRLQGSEAFF.